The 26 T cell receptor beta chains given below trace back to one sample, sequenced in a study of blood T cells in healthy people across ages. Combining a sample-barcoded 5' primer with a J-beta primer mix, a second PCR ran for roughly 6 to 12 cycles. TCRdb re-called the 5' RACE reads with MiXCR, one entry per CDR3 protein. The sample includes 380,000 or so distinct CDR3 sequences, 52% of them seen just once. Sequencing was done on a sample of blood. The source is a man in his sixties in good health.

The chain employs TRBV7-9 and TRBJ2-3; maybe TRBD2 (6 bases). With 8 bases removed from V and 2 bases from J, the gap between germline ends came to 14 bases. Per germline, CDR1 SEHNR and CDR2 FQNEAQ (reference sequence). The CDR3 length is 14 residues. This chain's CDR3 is CASGSGTDTDTQYF. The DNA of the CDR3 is TGTGCCAGCGGCTCCGGGACTGACACAGATACGCAGTATTTT.

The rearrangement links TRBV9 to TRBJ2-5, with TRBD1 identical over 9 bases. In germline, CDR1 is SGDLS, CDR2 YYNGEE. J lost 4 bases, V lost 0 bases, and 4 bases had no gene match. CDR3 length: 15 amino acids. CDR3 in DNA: TGTGCCAGCAGCGTAGTGGGACAGGGTATAGAGACCCAGTACTTC. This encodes CASSVVGQGIETQYF.

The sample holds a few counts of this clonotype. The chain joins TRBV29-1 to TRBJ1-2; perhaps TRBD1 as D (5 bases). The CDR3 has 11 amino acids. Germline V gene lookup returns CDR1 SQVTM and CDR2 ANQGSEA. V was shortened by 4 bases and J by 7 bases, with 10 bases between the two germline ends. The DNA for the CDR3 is TGCAGCGTTGCCGGGACGGGTGGCTACACCTTC. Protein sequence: CSVAGTGGYTF.

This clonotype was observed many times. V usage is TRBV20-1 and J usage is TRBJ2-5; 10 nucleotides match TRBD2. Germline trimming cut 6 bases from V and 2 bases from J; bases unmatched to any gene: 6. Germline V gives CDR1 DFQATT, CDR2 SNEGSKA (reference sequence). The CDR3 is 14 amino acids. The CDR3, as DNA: TGCAGTGCACCAGCGGGGGGGAGGCAAGAGACCCAGTACTTC. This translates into CSAPAGGRQETQYF.

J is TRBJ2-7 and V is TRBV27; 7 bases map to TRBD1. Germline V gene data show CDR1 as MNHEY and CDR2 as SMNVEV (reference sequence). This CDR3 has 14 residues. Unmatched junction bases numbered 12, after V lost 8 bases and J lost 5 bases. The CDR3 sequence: CASSPTGTPHEQYF. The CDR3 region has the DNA TGTGCCAGCTCCCCGACAGGGACGCCTCACGAGCAGTACTTC.

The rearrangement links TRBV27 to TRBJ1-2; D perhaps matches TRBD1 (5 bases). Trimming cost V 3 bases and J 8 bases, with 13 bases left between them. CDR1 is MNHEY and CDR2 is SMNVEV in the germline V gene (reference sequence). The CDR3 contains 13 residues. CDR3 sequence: CASSFREQGGYTF. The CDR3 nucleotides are TGTGCCAGCAGTTTCAGGGAGCAGGGCGGCTACACCTTC.

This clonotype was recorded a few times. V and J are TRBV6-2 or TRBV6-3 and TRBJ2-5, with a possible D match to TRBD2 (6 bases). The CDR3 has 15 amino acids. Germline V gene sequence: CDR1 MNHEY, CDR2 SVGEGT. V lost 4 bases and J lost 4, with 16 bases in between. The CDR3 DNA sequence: TGTGCCAGCAGTTCGACTAGGACTGGCCTAGAGACCCAGTACTTC. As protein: CASSSTRTGLETQYF.

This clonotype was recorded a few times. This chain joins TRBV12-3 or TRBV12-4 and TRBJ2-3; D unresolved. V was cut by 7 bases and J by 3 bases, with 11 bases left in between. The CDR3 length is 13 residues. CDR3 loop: CASNPDGTDTQYF. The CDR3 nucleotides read TGTGCCAGCAACCCCGACGGGACAGATACGCAGTATTTT.

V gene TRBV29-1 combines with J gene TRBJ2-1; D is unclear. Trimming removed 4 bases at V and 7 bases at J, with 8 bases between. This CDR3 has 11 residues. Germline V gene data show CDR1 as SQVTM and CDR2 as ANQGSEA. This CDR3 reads CSVGWMNEQFF. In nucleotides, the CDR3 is TGCAGCGTTGGTTGGATGAATGAGCAGTTCTTC.

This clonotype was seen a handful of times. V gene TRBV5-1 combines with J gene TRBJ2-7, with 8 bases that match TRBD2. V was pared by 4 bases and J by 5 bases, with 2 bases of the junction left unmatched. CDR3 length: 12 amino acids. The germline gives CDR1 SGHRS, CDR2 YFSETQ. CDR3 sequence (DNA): TGCGCCAGCAGCCCGGGAGGGGACGAGCAGTACTTC. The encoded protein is CASSPGGDEQYF.

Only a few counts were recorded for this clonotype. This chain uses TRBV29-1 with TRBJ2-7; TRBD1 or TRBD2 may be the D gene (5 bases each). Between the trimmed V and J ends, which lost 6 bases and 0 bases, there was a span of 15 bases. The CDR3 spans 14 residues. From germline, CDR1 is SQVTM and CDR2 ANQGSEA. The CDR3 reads CSVTDSGSSYEQYF. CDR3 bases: TGCAGCGTCACCGACAGTGGGAGCTCCTACGAGCAGTACTTC.

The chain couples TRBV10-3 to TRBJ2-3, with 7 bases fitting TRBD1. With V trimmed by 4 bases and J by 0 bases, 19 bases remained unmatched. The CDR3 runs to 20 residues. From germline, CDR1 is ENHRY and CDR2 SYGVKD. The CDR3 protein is CAISVVGGWITSASTDTQYF. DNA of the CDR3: TGTGCCATCAGTGTAGTAGGGGGCTGGATAACCTCCGCTAGCACAGATACGCAGTATTTT.

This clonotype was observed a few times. The CDR3 DNA reads as TGTGCCAGCAGCCCAGGGGGACGGGATAGCAATCAGCCCCAGCATTTT. It yields the protein CASSPGGRDSNQPQHF. The chain uses TRBV28 and TRBJ1-5; 7 bases line up with TRBD1. The CDR3 extends over 16 amino acids. In germline, CDR1 is MDHEN, CDR2 SYDVKM. After removal of 6 bases from V and 0 bases from J, the junction contained 8 bases not matched to a gene.

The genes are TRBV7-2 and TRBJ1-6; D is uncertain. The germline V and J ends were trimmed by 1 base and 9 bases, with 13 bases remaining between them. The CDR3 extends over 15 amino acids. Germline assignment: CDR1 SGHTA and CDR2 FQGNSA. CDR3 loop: CASSLVTGAGSPLHF. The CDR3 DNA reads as TGTGCCAGCAGCTTAGTGACTGGAGCGGGTTCACCCCTCCACTTT. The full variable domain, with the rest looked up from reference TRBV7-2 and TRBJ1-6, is GAGVSQSPSNKVTEKGKDVELRCDPISGHTALYWYRQSLGQGLEFLIYFQGNSAPDKSGLPSDRFSAERTGGSVSTLTIQRTQQEDSAVYLCASSLVTGAGSPLHFGNGTRLTVT.

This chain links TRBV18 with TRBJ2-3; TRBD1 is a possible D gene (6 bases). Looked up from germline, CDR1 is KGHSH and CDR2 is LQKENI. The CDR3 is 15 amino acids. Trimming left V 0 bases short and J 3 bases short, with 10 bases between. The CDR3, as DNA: TGTGCCAGCTCACCACCGGGGGCGCAGACAGATACGCAGTATTTT. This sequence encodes CASSPPGAQTDTQYF.

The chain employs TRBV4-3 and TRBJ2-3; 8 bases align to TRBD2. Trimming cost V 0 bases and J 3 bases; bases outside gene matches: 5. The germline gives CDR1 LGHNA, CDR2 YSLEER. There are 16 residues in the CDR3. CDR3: CASSQDRSGRTDTQYF. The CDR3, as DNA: TGCGCCAGCAGCCAAGATCGGAGCGGGAGAACAGATACGCAGTATTTT.

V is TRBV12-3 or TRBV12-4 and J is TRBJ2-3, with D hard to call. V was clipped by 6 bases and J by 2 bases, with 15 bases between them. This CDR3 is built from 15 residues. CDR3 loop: CASRSGVSHTDTQYF. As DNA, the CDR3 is TGTGCCAGCAGATCGGGTGTATCCCACACAGATACGCAGTATTTT.

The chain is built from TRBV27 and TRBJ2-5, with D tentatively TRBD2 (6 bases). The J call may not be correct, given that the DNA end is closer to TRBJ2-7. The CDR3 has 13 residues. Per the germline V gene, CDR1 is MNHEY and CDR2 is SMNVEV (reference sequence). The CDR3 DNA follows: TGTGCCAGCGGGAGGACGCATACCTACGAGCAGTACTTC. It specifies CASGRTHTYEQYF.

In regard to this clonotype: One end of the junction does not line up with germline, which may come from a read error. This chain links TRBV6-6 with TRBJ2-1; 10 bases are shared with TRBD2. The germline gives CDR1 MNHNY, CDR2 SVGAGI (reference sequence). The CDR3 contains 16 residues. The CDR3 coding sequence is TGTGCCACGAGGGGTAGCGGGGGGAGGTCCTACAATAAGCAGTTCTTC. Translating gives CATRGSGGRSYNKQFF.

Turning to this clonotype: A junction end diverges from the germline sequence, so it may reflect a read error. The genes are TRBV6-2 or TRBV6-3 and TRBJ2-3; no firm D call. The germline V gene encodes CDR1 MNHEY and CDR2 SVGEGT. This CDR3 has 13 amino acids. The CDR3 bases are TGTGCCGGCAGTTTTTCTCAGACAGATACGCAGTATTTT. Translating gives CAGSFSQTDTQYF.

The CDR3 is CASSAKEGAEETQYF. The CDR3 DNA sequence: TGTGCCAGCAGCGCCAAAGAAGGGGCGGAGGAGACCCAGTACTTC. J is TRBJ2-7 and V is TRBV7-9; tentative D call: TRBD1 (5 bases). The J call could be wrong; TRBJ2-5 is a better fit for the DNA end. The CDR3 length is 15 residues. Germline-derived CDR1 and CDR2 are SEHNR and FQNEAQ (reference sequence).

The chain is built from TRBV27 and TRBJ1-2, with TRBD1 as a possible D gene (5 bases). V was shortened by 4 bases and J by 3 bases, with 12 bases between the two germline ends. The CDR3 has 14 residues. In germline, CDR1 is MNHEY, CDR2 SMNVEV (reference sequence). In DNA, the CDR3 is TGTGCCAGCAGTTCATGGGGGGAGGACTATGGCTACACCTTC. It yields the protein CASSSWGEDYGYTF.

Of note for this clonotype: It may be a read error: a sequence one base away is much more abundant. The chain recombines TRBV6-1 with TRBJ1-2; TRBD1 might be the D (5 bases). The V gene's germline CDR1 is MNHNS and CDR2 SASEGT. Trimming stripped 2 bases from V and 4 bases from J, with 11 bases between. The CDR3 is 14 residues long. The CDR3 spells CASSERGMRYGYTF. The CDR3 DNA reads TGTGCCAGCAGTGAACGGGGGATGCGCTATGGCTACACCTTC.

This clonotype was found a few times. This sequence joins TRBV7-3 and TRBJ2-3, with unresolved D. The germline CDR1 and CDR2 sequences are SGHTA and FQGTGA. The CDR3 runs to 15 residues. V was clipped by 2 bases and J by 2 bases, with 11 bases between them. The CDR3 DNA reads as TGTGCCAGCAGCTTAGAACCCAGTCCCACAGATACGCAGTATTTT. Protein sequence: CASSLEPSPTDTQYF.

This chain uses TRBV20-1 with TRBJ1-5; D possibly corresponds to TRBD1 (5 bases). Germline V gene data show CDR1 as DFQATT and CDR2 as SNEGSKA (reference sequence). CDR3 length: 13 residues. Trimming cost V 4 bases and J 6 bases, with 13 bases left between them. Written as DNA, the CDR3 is TGCAGTGCTAAGCAGGGTGTTGTTCAGCCCCAGCATTTT. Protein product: CSAKQGVVQPQHF.

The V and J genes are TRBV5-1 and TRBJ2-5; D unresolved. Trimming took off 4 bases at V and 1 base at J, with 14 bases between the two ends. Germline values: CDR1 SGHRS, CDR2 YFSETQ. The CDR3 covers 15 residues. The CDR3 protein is CASSPTPGIQETQYF. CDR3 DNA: TGCGCCAGCAGCCCGACACCGGGCATCCAAGAGACCCAGTACTTC. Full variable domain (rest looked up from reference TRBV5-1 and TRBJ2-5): KAGVTQTPRYLIKTRGQQVTLSCSPISGHRSVSWYQQTPGQGLQFLFEYFSETQRNKGNFPGRFSGRQFSNSRSEMNVSTLELGDSALYLCASSPTPGIQETQYFGPGTRLLVL.